This record concerns one TCR beta chain sequence. Its antigen remains unidentified. Extraction of RNA preceded its reverse transcription into cDNA, which served as the sequencing template. Sequencing was performed with immunoSEQ multiplex PCR; in TCRdb, only in-frame clones are kept and a portion is missing. This table holds under 350,000 clones, roughly 60% found once. This sample is drawn from a study of CD8+ T cells in alopecia areata. For the study at large: Each day, treated patients took oral tofacitinib twice, at 5 to 10 mg per dose. Dosing spanned 6 to 18 months on tofacitinib, then 6 months off drug. Notes on the study in general: Among the cells sequenced in scalp samples are also the resident alphabeta T cells of normal skin.

Trimming took 1 base from V and 5 from J; bases not matched to a gene: 11. This CDR3 region has 18 residues. Per germline, CDR1 LGHNA and CDR2 YSLEER. Specified treatment: oral pan-JAK inhibitor, 5-10 mg twice daily. Both CD4+ and CD8+ T cells were separated by sorting PBMCs. The receptor's source is a human donor with alopecia areata. Here the sequenced sample was CD4+ T cells sorted from blood, taken at week 24, from a patient treated with tofacitinib. The V and J genes are TRBV4-3 and TRBJ2-2; TRBD1 matches at 9 bases. The CDR3 reads CASSQGQTWTGVTGELFF. In DNA, the CDR3 is TGCGCCAGCAGCCAAGGCCAAACATGGACAGGGGTGACCGGGGAGCTGTTTTTT.